A selection of T cell receptor beta chains follows, all from one sample in a study of T-cell memory formation after mild COVID-19. TCRdb redid the calling of the 5' RACE reads with MiXCR, one entry per CDR3 protein. The sample lists approximately 450,000 distinct CDR3 sequences; about 20% were seen once. Material: PBMCs or a T cell subset sorted from them (not recorded which). The receptors were gathered from an adult woman who had mild COVID-19 (a few samples of this study predate the infection). Cell type and time point are not known. CDR3s include the opening cysteine and the closing phenylalanine or tryptophan. A D gene is named only where the DNA matches it firmly. Clone size is given for some rows only: seen once, a few or many times, or a class if the clone is expanded.

size,V,D,J,CDR3,DNA
.,TRBV6-2/TRBV6-3,.,TRBJ1-5,CASSYAGSPAGEPQHF,TGTGCCAGCAGTTATGCTGGCAGCCCGGCGGGGGAGCCCCAGCATTTT
few,TRBV20-1,TRBD2,TRBJ2-3,CSASGGALDTQYF,TGCAGTGCTAGCGGGGGGGCCTTAGATACGCAGTATTTT
.,TRBV12-3/TRBV12-4,.,TRBJ2-1,CASSFAQPWAVRGNEQFF,TGTGCCAGCAGTTTCGCCCAGCCCTGGGCGGTCCGCGGGAATGAGCAGTTCTTC
.,TRBV3-1,.,TRBJ2-3,CASSPLGGNTQYF,TGTGCCAGCAGCCCCCTTGGGGGAAATACGCAGTATTTT
.,TRBV18,.,TRBJ1-2,CASSPEATSGYTF,TGTGCCAGCTCACCCGAGGCTACATCGGGCTACACCTTC
.,TRBV6-1,.,TRBJ2-1,CASTRALGFGTYTNEQFF,TGTGCCAGCACAAGGGCCTTGGGGTTCGGGACCTACACCAATGAGCAGTTCTTC
.,TRBV7-9,TRBD1,TRBJ2-2,CASSSYRGISGELFF,TGTGCCAGCAGCTCTTACAGGGGGATTTCCGGGGAGCTGTTTTTT
many,TRBV18,.,TRBJ2-5,CASSPQQETQYF,TGTGCCAGCTCACCACAACAAGAGACCCAGTACTTC
.,TRBV4-1,TRBD1,TRBJ2-2,CASSPPTGWNTGELFF,TGCGCCAGCAGCCCCCCGACAGGGTGGAACACCGGGGAGCTGTTTTTT
many,TRBV7-6,.,TRBJ1-1,CASSPGKNTEAFF,TGTGCCAGCAGCCCAGGGAAGAACACTGAAGCTTTCTTT
few,TRBV7-2,.,TRBJ1-6,CATPTYSYNSPLHF,TGTGCCACCCCGACTTACTCCTATAATTCACCCCTCCACTTT
few,TRBV12-3/TRBV12-4,TRBD2,TRBJ2-1,CASSQLLLAGDYNEQFF,TGTGCCAGCAGTCAACTCCTTCTAGCGGGGGACTACAATGAGCAGTTCTTC
.,TRBV12-3/TRBV12-4,.,TRBJ2-1,CASTGALSSYNEQFF,TGTGCCAGCACCGGAGCCCTGAGCTCCTACAATGAGCAGTTCTTC
.,TRBV5-4,TRBD2,TRBJ2-4,CASSSGGDIQYF,TGTGCCAGCAGCTCCGGGGGGGACATTCAGTACTTC
few,TRBV7-3,.,TRBJ2-3,CASSFLSDTQYF,TGTGCCAGCAGCTTTCTCTCCGATACGCAGTATTTT
few,TRBV7-8,.,TRBJ2-4,CASSLAPSLILAKNIQYF,TGTGCCAGCAGCTTAGCGCCGAGTCTAATCCTGGCCAAAAACATTCAGTACTTC
few,TRBV19,.,TRBJ1-2,CASSNQMDNAYGYTF,TGTGCCAGTAGTAACCAAATGGACAACGCCTATGGCTACACCTTC
few,TRBV12-3/TRBV12-4,TRBD1,TRBJ2-1,CASSYRQGWSYNEQFF,TGTGCCAGCAGTTACCGACAGGGTTGGTCCTACAATGAGCAGTTCTTC
.,TRBV7-9,.,TRBJ2-3,CASSAKTGTRPDTQYF,TGTGCCAGCAGCGCAAAGACAGGGACTAGGCCAGATACGCAGTATTTT
few,TRBV6-1,.,TRBJ1-1,CASSEVSGWEAFF,TGTGCCAGCAGTGAAGTGTCTGGATGGGAAGCTTTCTTT
few,TRBV7-3,.,TRBJ1-5,CASSLGGVGPQHF,TGTGCCAGCAGCTTAGGGGGGGTAGGGCCCCAGCATTTT
few,TRBV9,.,TRBJ2-5,CASSVEDSGETQYF,TGTGCCAGCAGCGTAGAAGATTCAGGGGAGACCCAGTACTTC
.,TRBV4-3,TRBD2,TRBJ2-1,CASSQEFQREGLGEQFF,TGCGCCAGCAGCCAAGAATTCCAGCGGGAGGGGCTGGGTGAGCAGTTCTTC
many,TRBV5-6,TRBD2,TRBJ2-3,CASSFMAGVGTDTQYF,TGTGCCAGCAGCTTTATGGCGGGAGTGGGCACAGATACGCAGTATTTT
many,TRBV7-6,TRBD2,TRBJ2-5,CASSLGGTSGSGETQYF,TGTGCCAGCAGCTTAGGGGGGACTAGCGGGAGCGGAGAGACCCAGTACTTC